The present entry profiles one TCR beta chain with its context. Reverse transcription of roughly 0.45 to 1 ug RNA was carried out with random hexamers. The amplification used immunoSEQ multiplex PCR on TCR beta CDR3; it spanned 54 Vbeta and 13 Jbeta. TCRdb passed the immunoSEQ multiplex PCR reads through MiXCR, listing each CDR3 protein once. Among approximately 80,000 distinct CDR3 sequences, approximately 93% were seen once, and the ten largest hold over 0.45%. There are 16 residues in the CDR3. The V and J ends lost 4 bases and 4 bases, in that order; junction bases with no gene match: 11. Germline loops: CDR1 MNHEY, CDR2 SVGAGI. The data were taken from a study of CD8 T cells in Susac syndrome.

The V call is TRBV6-5, the J call TRBJ1-1; 8 bases match TRBD1. Sequenced material: CD8+ T cells from PBMCs. This TCR was recovered from a human donor with Susac syndrome. CDR3 nucleotide sequence: TGTGCCAGCAGTTCCCGGACAGGGCCCATTGGCACTGAAGCTTTCTTT. This codes for CASSSRTGPIGTEAFF.